The T cell receptor beta chain under discussion was sequenced for a study of blood T cells in healthy people across ages. A second PCR, run for roughly 7 to 11 cycles, used a sample-barcoded 5' primer plus a J-beta primer mix. Each CDR3 protein gets one entry after TCRdb re-called the 5' RACE reads with MiXCR. The table records around 1,000,000 distinct CDR3 sequences, roughly 24% of them present only once. This clonotype showed up just once. Between the trimmed V and J ends, which lost 0 bases and 14 bases, there was a span of 28 bases. The germline V gene encodes CDR1 LNHNV and CDR2 YYDKDF (reference sequence). The CDR3 length is 17 residues. Separately, the same data were catalogued under a study of T cells of mothers and their children.

This clonotype originated in a girl aged 2-10 years in good health. The sequenced sample consisted of blood. The chain recombines TRBV15 with TRBJ2-5; TRBD2 is a possible D gene (5 bases). The CDR3 protein is CATSREVRGSAAYEQYF. The CDR3 DNA is TGTGCCACCAGCAGAGAGGTTCGAGGGTCCGCAGCCTACGAGCAATACTTC.